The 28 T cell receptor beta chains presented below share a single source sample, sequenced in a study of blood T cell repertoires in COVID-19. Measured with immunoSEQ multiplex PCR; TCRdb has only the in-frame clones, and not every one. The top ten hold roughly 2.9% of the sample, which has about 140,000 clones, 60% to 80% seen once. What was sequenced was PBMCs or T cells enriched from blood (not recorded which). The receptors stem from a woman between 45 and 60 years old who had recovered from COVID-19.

The CDR3 bases are TGTGCCAGCAGTCGATTACAGGGGAGCGAGCAGTACTTC. As protein: CASSRLQGSEQYF. The chain has TRBV5-5 and TRBJ2-7; TRBD1 matches 7 bases. Germline CDR1 is SGHKS and CDR2 is YYEKEE (reference sequence). The junction had 8 bases not matched to a gene; V was cut back by 5 bases and J by 6 bases. The CDR3 is 13 amino acids.

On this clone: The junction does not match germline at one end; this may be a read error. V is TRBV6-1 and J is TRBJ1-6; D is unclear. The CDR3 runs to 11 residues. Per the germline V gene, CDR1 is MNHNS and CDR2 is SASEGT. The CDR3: CASSDQVLNRF. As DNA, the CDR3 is TGTGCCAGCAGTGACCAGGTTCTGAATCGCTTT.

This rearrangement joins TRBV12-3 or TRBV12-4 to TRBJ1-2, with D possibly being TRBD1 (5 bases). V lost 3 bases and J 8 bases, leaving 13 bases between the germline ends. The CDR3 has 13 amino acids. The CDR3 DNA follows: TGTGCCAGCAGTTTTTGGGGGGAGAGGGGCTACACCTTC. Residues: CASSFWGERGYTF.

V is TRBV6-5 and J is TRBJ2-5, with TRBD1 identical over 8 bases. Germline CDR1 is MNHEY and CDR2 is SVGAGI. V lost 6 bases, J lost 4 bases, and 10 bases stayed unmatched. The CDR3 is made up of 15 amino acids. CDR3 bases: TGTGCCAGCAGATTTCTCCAGGGGGCAGGAGAGACCCAGTACTTC. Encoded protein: CASRFLQGAGETQYF.

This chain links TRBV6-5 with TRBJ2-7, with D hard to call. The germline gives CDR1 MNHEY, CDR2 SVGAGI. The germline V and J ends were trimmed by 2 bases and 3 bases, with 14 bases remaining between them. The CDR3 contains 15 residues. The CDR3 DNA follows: TGTGCCAGCAGTTACGGTGGCGTAAGACTCTACGAGCAGTACTTC. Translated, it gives CASSYGGVRLYEQYF.

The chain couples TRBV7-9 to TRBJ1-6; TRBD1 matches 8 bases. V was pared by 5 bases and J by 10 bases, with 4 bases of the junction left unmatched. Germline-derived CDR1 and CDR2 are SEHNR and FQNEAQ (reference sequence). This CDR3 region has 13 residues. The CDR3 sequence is CASSVGQGSPLHF. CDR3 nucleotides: TGTGCCAGCAGCGTCGGACAGGGATCACCCCTCCACTTT.

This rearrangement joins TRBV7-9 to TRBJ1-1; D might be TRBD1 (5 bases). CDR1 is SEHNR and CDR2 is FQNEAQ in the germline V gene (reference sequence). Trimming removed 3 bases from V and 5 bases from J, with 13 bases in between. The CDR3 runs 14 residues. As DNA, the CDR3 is TGTGCCAGCAGCTTGACGGGCGGGGGGACTGAAGCTTTCTTT. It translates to CASSLTGGGTEAFF.

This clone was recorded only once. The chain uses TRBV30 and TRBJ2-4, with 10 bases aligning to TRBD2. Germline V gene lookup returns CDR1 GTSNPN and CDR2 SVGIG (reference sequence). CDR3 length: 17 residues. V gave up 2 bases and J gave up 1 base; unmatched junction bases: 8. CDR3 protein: CAWSSSGGLGAKNIQYF. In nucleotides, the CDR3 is TGTGCCTGGAGTTCTAGCGGGGGCCTCGGGGCCAAAAACATTCAGTACTTC.

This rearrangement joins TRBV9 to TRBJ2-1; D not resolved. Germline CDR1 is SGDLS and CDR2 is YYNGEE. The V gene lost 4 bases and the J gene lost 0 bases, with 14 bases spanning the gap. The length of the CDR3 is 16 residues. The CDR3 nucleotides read TGTGCCAGCAGCCCCTCGGTCAAAAGCTCCTACAATGAGCAGTTCTTC. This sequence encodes CASSPSVKSSYNEQFF.

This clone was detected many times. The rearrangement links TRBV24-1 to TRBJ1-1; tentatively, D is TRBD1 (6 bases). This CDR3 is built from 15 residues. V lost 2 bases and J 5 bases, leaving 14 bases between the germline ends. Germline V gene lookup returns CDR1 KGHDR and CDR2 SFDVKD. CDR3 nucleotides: TGTGCCACCAGTGATTCCCACGGCAGGGGAACTGAAGCTTTCTTT. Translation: CATSDSHGRGTEAFF.

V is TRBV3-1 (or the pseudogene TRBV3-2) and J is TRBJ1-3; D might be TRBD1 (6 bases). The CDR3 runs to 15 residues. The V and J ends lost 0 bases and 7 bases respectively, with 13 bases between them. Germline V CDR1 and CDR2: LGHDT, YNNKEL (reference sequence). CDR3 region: CASSQDRGARNTIYF. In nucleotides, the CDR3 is TGTGCCAGCAGCCAAGATCGGGGGGCAAGGAACACCATATATTTT.

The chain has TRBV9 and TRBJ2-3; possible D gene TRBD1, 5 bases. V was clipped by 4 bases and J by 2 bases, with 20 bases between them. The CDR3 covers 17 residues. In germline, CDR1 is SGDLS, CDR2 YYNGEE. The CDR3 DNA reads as TGTGCCAGCAGCCCCAGTGGTCAGGGTGGTGTCACAGATACGCAGTATTTT. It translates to CASSPSGQGGVTDTQYF.

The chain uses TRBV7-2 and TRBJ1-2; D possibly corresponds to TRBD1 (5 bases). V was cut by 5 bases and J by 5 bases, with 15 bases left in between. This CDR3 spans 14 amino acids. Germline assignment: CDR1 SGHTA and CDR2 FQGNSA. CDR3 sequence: CASSPGVGFYGYTF. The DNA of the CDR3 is TGTGCCAGCAGCCCGGGGGTGGGGTTTTATGGCTACACCTTC.

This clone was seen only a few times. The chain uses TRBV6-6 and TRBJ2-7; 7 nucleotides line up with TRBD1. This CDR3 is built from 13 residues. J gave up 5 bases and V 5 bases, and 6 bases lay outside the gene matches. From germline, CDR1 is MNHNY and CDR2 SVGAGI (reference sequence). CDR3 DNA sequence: TGTGCCAGCAGTCCAAGGGACAGTCACGAGCAGTACTTC. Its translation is CASSPRDSHEQYF.

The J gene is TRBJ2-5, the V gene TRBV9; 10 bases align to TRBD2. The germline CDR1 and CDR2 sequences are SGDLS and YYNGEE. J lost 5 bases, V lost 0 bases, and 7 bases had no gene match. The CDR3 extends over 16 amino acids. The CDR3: CASSVAVAGGRETQYF. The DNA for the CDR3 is TGTGCCAGCAGCGTAGCTGTAGCGGGGGGTAGGGAGACCCAGTACTTC.

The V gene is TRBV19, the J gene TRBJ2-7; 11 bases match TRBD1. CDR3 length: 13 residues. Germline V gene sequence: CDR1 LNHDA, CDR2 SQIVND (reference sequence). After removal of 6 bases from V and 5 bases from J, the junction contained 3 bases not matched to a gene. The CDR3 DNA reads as TGTGCCAGTAGGAGGACAGGGGGCGACGAGCAGTACTTC. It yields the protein CASRRTGGDEQYF.

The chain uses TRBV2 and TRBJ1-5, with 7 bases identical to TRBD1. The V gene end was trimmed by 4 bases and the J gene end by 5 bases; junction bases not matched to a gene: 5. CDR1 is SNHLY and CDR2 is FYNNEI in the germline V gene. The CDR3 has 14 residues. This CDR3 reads CASSATGVDQPQHF. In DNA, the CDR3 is TGTGCCAGCAGTGCCACAGGGGTGGATCAGCCCCAGCATTTT.

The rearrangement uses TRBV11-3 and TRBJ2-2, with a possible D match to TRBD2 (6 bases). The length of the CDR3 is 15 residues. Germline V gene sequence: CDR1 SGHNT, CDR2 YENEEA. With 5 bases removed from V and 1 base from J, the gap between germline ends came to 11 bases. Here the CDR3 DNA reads TGTGCCAGCAGCGGGCTAGCGATGAACACCGGGGAGCTGTTTTTT. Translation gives CASSGLAMNTGELFF.

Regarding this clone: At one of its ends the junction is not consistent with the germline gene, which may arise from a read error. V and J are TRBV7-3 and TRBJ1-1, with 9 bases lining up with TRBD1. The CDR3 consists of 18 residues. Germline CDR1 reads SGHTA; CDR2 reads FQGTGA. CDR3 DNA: TGTGCCAGCAGCATAACAGGGGGCGCCGTACGGATGAACACTGAAGCTTTCTTT. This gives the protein CASSITGGAVRMNTEAFF.

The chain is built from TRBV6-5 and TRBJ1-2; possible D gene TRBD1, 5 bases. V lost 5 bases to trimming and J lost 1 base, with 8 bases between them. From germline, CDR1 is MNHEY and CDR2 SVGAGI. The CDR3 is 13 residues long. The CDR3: CASSRGNNYGYTF. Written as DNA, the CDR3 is TGTGCCAGCAGTCGGGGGAATAACTATGGCTACACCTTC.

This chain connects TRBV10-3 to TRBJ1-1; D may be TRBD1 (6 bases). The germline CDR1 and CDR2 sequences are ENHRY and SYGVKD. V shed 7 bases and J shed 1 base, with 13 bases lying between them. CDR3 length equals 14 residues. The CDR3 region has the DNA TGTGCCATCATTGCAGGGGAGGGGAACACTGAAGCTTTCTTT. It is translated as CAIIAGEGNTEAFF.

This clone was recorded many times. CDR3 sequence reads: CASSEIEFEAFF. For the CDR3, the DNA is TGTGCCAGCAGTGAAATAGAGTTTGAAGCTTTCTTT. The rearrangement uses TRBV6-1 and TRBJ1-1, with D unclear. CDR3 size: 12 residues. Germline CDR1 MNHNS, CDR2 SASEGT. V dropped 2 bases and J dropped 7 bases, with 8 bases sitting between them.

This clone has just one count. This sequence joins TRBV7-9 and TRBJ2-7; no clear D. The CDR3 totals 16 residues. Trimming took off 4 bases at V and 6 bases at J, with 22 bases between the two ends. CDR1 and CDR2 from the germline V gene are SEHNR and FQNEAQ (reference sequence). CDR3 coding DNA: TGTGCCAGCAGCTCCCGATTCGGTCCCGAGGTCTCCGAGCAGTACTTC. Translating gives CASSSRFGPEVSEQYF.

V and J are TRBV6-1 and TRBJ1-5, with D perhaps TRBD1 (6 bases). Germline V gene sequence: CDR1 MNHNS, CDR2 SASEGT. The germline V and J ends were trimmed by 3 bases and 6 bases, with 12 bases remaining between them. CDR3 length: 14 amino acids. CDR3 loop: CASSERGGGQPQHF. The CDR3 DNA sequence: TGTGCCAGCAGTGAGCGGGGGGGCGGTCAGCCCCAGCATTTT.

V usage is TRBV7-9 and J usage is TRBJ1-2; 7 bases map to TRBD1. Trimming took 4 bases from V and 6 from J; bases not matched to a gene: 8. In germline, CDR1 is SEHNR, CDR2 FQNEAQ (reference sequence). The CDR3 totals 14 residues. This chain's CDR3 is CASSSEGALNGYTF. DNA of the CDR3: TGTGCCAGCAGCTCCGAGGGGGCGCTCAATGGCTACACCTTC.

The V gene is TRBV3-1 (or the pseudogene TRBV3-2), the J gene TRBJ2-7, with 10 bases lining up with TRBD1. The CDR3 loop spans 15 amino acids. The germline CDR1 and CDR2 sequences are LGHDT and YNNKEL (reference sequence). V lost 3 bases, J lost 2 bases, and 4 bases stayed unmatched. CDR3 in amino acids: CASSQKGTGAYEQYF. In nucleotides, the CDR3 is TGTGCCAGCAGCCAGAAAGGGACAGGGGCCTACGAGCAGTACTTC.

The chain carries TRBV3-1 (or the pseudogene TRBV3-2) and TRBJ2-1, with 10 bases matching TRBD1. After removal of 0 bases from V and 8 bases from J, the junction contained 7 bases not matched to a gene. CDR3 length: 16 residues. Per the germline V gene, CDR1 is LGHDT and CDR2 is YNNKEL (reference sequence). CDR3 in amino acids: CASSQEGGQGSDEQFF. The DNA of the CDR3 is TGTGCCAGCAGCCAAGAGGGGGGACAGGGGTCGGATGAGCAGTTCTTC.

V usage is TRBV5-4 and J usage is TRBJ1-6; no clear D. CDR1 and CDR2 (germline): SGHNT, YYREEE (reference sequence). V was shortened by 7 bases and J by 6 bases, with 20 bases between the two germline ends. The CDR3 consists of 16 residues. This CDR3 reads CASGSNPGNLNSPLHF. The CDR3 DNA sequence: TGTGCCAGCGGTTCAAATCCGGGGAATCTTAATTCACCCCTCCACTTT.